This T cell receptor (beta chain) was recorded in a study of shared clonotypes between healthy human individuals (dated by TCRdb to 2018 to 2021). In the study overall: Two women and a few men aged 18 to 49 years were included in the cohort. For each donor, CD4 naive and CD4 memory were each given three plates, CD8 naive was given two plates, and CD8 memory was given one plate. Blood TCR repertoires of a handful of healthy adults were deeply sequenced to estimate repertoire size and the extent of clonotype sharing between individuals. To increase sequencing depth and limit assay-specific biases, TCR repertoire library preparation and sequencing were carried out by different laboratories using diverse techniques. Leukapheresis yielded between about 0.85 and 10 billion PBMCs per donor.

Healthy HIV-negative adults with no recently reported acute infections or vaccinations were included as donors. Every donor was a Caucasian adult residing in Nashville, Tennessee, USA. CD4+ T cells were enriched by magnetic negative selection, after which naive cells were positively selected on CD45RA and the negative fraction was taken as the memory subset. Blood was collected by leukapheresis, and PBMCs were isolated by Ficoll-Histopaque density gradient centrifugation and then cryopreserved in liquid nitrogen vapor phase. Analytical flow cytometry was used to check the purity and quantity of each magnetically sorted T cell population. Genomic DNA was isolated from each sorted fraction and quantified by UV absorbance on a Nanodrop 2000c. The CDR3 spans 14 residues, from the cysteine through the phenylalanine. Just the 42-base CDR3 DNA is kept, in frame starting at base 1. From a lookup of the germline V gene, CDR1 and CDR2 are SGHRS and YFSETQ. V gives up 1 base and J gives up 9 bases, and the segment between their germline ends measures 16 bases.

On this clone: Its antigen remains unidentified. It has no much larger one-base neighbor in the sample; base qualities were not kept.

Here is what the overall study found, with its caveats: Incomplete sequencing was indicated by rarefaction of sorted-subset datasets, despite the large sequencing depth. Sampling was limited to blood, and TCR repertoires in tissue likely differ from TCR repertoires in blood. Because the study included only a small number of donors, the genetic and exposure-history diversity represented was limited. Pairwise subsampling indicated that sequencing depth was expected to affect the degree of clonotype sharing among donors. Compared with non-shared clonotypes, the clonotypes found in all four sorted-subset donors had higher generation probabilities. When a handful of donors were compared, the shared fraction of clonotypes was about 5% for naive CD4, over 3% for naive CD8, roughly 2.5% for memory CD4, and 0.4% for memory CD8. Naive subsets generally had larger estimated clonotype richness than memory subsets.

Using the deep immunoSEQ assay, TCR CDR3 regions were amplified from genomic DNA by multiplex PCR. Extracted genomic DNA from each cell subset was spread evenly across all wells of several immunoSEQ 96-well plates, with each plate serving as a replicate. Each replicate PCR for sorted subsets received around 200 ng genomic DNA, equal to about 30,000 T cell genomes. Purified libraries were measured with a Qubit 3.0 fluorometer, size-checked on a Bioanalyzer 2100, and measured again with the KAPA Library Quantification kit. Every immunoSEQ 96-well plate was sequenced on a separate single-read 150-cycle Illumina NextSeq 550 flow cell. Turning to the authors' computational methods: Because the immunoSEQ output held only junctional sequences and lacked quality scores, the filtering could not match the filtering applied to full-length reads. To assign V/J genes and CDR3, sequences were annotated using PyIR, a Python wrapper for IgBLAST v1.9, with IMGT germline references. Reads were filtered out if the reads had weak V/J assignments (E-value above 1e-6), no CDR3, stop codons, out-of-frame junctions, or ambiguous translated residues. A V3J clonotype was defined by an identical inferred V gene, J gene, and CDR3 amino acid sequence. Percentage overlap between repertoires was computed as shared unique clonotypes divided by the size of the smaller repertoire. Richness of each repertoire was evaluated using RTK rarefaction, the Chao1 estimator, and Recon v2.1 estimates of unobserved clonotypes. For all TCRbeta clonotypes obtained by the gDNA method from four donors, generation probabilities were computed with OLGA. Here the immuneACCESS table is served through TCRdb, limited to in-frame sequences with V and J called. Missing clones are a known gap in these copies; in checked studies unresolved V genes cover under half, and the rest lacks a known reason. The D gene and trimming were derived from the DNA, and the V and J assignments and clone size from that table. A total of some 2 million clones appear in this sample, over 85% of them only once. 0.1% to 0.15% of the sample is taken by the ten largest.

The chain was built from TRBV5-1 and TRBJ2-5, with the D gene not confidently named. The specimen sequenced was naive CD4+ T cells sorted from blood. What this sample's cell subset or site label stands for: CD45RA+ positively selected. The sequence was obtained from a man between 18 and 35 years old in good health. The sequenced DNA: TGCGCCAGCAGCTTGCAAGCCAGCCTCGAGGCCCAGTACTTC. The resulting protein is CASSLQASLEAQYF.